The 12 T cell receptor beta chains below were found in one sample sequenced in a study of PD-1 blockade in classical Hodgkin lymphoma (dated by TCRdb to between 2020 and 2021). Library prep was done by the immunoSEQ multiplex PCR assay. TCRdb's version of the immuneACCESS table is confined to in-frame rearrangements and falls short of the full clone set. An unresolved V gene accounts for under half of the shortfall where checked; the remainder is of unknown origin. This sample has 75,000 to 100,000 clones in its table, and roughly 80% of those were observed once. Around 17% of the sample is in the top ten clones. In the paper's terms, the time point label means: cycle 2 day 1 (C2D1) of nivolumab. Every trial patient had relapsed after autologous stem cell transplantation, and cohorts A, B and C differed in prior brentuximab vedotin exposure. The sequences come from peripheral blood mononuclear cells (PBMCs), collected before the second cycle of nivolumab. All receptors derive from a human donor with classical Hodgkin lymphoma.

This clone came up a few times. The chain carries TRBV4-2 and TRBJ2-7; weak D call: TRBD2 (6 bases). Trimming stripped 4 bases from V and 2 bases from J, with 24 bases between. In germline, CDR1 is LGHNA, CDR2 YNFKEQ. This CDR3 spans 18 amino acids. CDR3 sequence (DNA): TGTGCCAGCAGCCGCCGGCCGGGGGACCCAAGTAGAACCTACGAGCAGTACTTC. Translating gives CASSRRPGDPSRTYEQYF.

A few counts support this clone. This chain joins TRBV11-2 and TRBJ1-5, with D maybe TRBD1 (6 bases). The V gene lost 5 bases and the J gene lost 7 bases, with 12 bases spanning the gap. Germline values: CDR1 SGHAT, CDR2 FQNNGV. CDR3 size: 13 residues. CDR3 loop: CASSHGQWQPQHF. In DNA form, the CDR3 reads TGTGCCAGCAGCCACGGACAGTGGCAGCCCCAGCATTTT.

V is TRBV14 and J is TRBJ1-1, with D tentatively TRBD1 (5 bases). This CDR3 is 12 amino acids long. Germline V gene sequence: CDR1 SGHDN, CDR2 FVKESK. With 0 bases removed from V and 11 bases from J, the gap between germline ends came to 10 bases. In DNA, the CDR3 is TGTGCCAGCAGCCAAGATGTGGGGGGGGCTTTCTTT. It translates to CASSQDVGGAFF.

The V call is TRBV6-5, the J call TRBJ1-1; possible D gene TRBD1, 6 bases. The CDR3 has 13 amino acids. Looked up from germline, CDR1 is MNHEY and CDR2 is SVGAGI. The V end was cut by 4 bases, the J end by 2 bases, with 8 bases between. CDR3 in amino acids: CASSWTENTEAFF. CDR3 coding DNA: TGTGCCAGCAGTTGGACAGAAAACACTGAAGCTTTCTTT.

The chain couples TRBV5-5 to TRBJ2-5; TRBD2 might be the D (6 bases). Between the trimmed V and J ends, which lost 0 bases and 5 bases, there was a span of 17 bases. CDR3 length: 16 amino acids. CDR1 is SGHKS and CDR2 is YYEKEE in the germline V gene (reference sequence). CDR3 coding DNA: TGTGCCAGCAGCTTGGTGGGCGGGACTCCTCTGGAGACCCAGTACTTC. Amino acids: CASSLVGGTPLETQYF.

The CDR3 is CASSGRANYGYTF. CDR3 nucleotides: TGTGCCAGTAGTGGCAGGGCGAACTATGGCTACACCTTC. The rearrangement links TRBV19 to TRBJ1-2; tentatively, D is TRBD1 (5 bases). Trimming shortened V by 5 bases and J by 2 bases, and 9 bases separated the two germline ends. CDR1 is LNHDA, CDR2 SQIVND, per germline (reference sequence). The CDR3 is 13 amino acids. The full variable domain, its missing parts supplied by reference TRBV19 and TRBJ1-2, is DGGITQSPKYLFRKEGQNVTLSCEQNLNHDAMYWYRQDPGQGLRLIYYSQIVNDFQKGDIAEGYSVSREKKESFPLTVTSAQKNPTAFYLCASSGRANYGYTFGSGTRLTVV.

The rearrangement links TRBV10-3 to TRBJ2-3, with D perhaps TRBD2 (5 bases). V was shortened by 8 bases and J by 5 bases, with 11 bases between the two germline ends. The V gene's germline CDR1 is ENHRY and CDR2 SYGVKD. CDR3 size: 12 residues. Here the CDR3 DNA reads TGTGCCATCGCGGTCGGAGGAGATACGCAGTATTTT. The encoded protein is CAIAVGGDTQYF.

This chain joins TRBV10-3 and TRBJ1-1; D might be TRBD1 (5 bases). CDR1 is ENHRY and CDR2 is SYGVKD in the germline V gene. The CDR3 totals 15 residues. Trimming cost V 1 base and J 4 bases, with 13 bases left between them. CDR3 bases: TGTGCCATCAGTGAGTGGGGAGGGGAGGGCACTGAAGCTTTCTTT. Encoded protein: CAISEWGGEGTEAFF.

In regard to this clone: Other DNA sequences in the same sample also yield this CDR3. This chain uses TRBV5-1 with TRBJ2-5; D gene unclear. There are 13 residues in the CDR3. Per germline, CDR1 SGHRS and CDR2 YFSETQ. Trimming left V 0 bases short and J 3 bases short, with 6 bases between. The CDR3 DNA reads as TGCGCCAGCAGCTTGGTAGGAAAAGAGACCCAGTACTTC. Its translation: CASSLVGKETQYF.

The chain links TRBV5-4 to TRBJ2-3, with 8 nucleotides matching TRBD1. Germline V CDR1 and CDR2: SGHNT, YYREEE (reference sequence). The CDR3 is 17 residues long. V dropped 2 bases and J dropped 5; count of bases not matched to a gene: 13. The CDR3 coding sequence is TGTGCCAGCAGCTTCCCCAGGGGGCAGGGGACACAAGATACGCAGTATTTT. Amino acid sequence: CASSFPRGQGTQDTQYF.

The chain recombines TRBV4-1 with TRBJ2-2, with 7 positions matching TRBD2. CDR3 length: 17 amino acids. V lost 0 bases to trimming and J lost 3 bases; unmatched junction nucleotides: 7. The V gene's germline CDR1 is MGHRA and CDR2 YSYEKL. In DNA, the CDR3 is TGCGCCAGCAGCCAAGATCTCGCGGGAGAGGACACCGGGGAGCTGTTTTTT. Its protein is CASSQDLAGEDTGELFF.

Comments on this clone: This could be a read error, since a much larger clone is one nucleotide away. This rearrangement joins TRBV7-9 to TRBJ2-7; no reliable D call. Germline V gene data show CDR1 as SEHNR and CDR2 as FQNEAQ (reference sequence). The CDR3 consists of 14 residues. CDR3 protein: CASSLDPAAYGQYF. CDR3 coding DNA: TGTGCCAGCAGCTTAGATCCCGCAGCCTACGGGCAGTACTTC.